The next 5 T cell receptor beta chains were all read from a single sample in a study of blood T cell repertoires in COVID-19. TCRdb's copy holds only in-frame clones and misses some; the assay was immunoSEQ multiplex PCR. Of 300,000 to 450,000 clones listed, about four fifths are singletons. Material for sequencing was peripheral blood. The receptor source for this set is a human donor with acute or convalescent COVID-19. The donor label of this sample is uncertain.

V gene TRBV7-9 combines with J gene TRBJ1-1; 7 bases are a match to TRBD1. This CDR3 has 15 residues. With 1 base clipped from V and 5 bases from J, the junction kept 7 bases outside the gene matches. Germline-derived CDR1 and CDR2 are SEHNR and FQNEAQ (reference sequence). CDR3 sequence: CASSLGQGEFTEAFF. The CDR3 coding sequence is TGTGCCAGCAGCTTAGGACAGGGAGAGTTTACTGAAGCTTTCTTT.

This sequence joins TRBV19 and TRBJ1-3; no reliable D call. CDR1 and CDR2 (germline): LNHDA, SQIVND (reference sequence). Trimming took off 4 bases at V and 0 bases at J, with 7 bases between the two ends. CDR3 length: 14 amino acids. The CDR3 here is CASSNGGSGNTIYF. In nucleotides, the CDR3 is TGTGCCAGTAGTAACGGCGGCTCTGGAAACACCATATATTTT.

This clone was seen a single time. CDR3 sequence reads: CASSPIQMNTEAFF. The CDR3 nucleotides are TGTGCCAGCAGCCCCATACAAATGAACACTGAAGCTTTCTTT. This chain links TRBV3-1 (or the pseudogene TRBV3-2) with TRBJ1-1; D remains ambiguous. The V and J ends lost 4 bases and 0 bases respectively, with 9 bases between them. This CDR3 is 14 amino acids long. The germline V gene has CDR1 LGHDT and CDR2 YNNKEL (reference sequence).

This clone appeared a single time. The chain combines TRBV6-5 with TRBJ1-2, with TRBD1 as a possible D gene (6 bases). V shed 4 bases and J shed 5 bases, with 8 bases lying between them. Germline CDR1 MNHEY, CDR2 SVGAGI. This CDR3 contains 12 residues. The CDR3 nucleotides are TGTGCCAGCAGTTCACAGGGTTATGGCTACACCTTC. The encoded protein is CASSSQGYGYTF.

CDR3 bases: TGTGCCAGCAGTTACAGGACAGGGGGCACTGAAGCTTTCTTT. It specifies CASSYRTGGTEAFF. This chain links TRBV6-5 with TRBJ1-1, with 10 bases that match TRBD1. The germline CDR1 and CDR2 sequences are MNHEY and SVGAGI. V shed 2 bases, J shed 4 bases, and the junction held 1 base outside the gene matches. This CDR3 is 14 amino acids long.